This T cell receptor beta chain was captured in a study of Graves' ophthalmopathy and Graves' hyperthyroidism. The overall study: The authors defined stable hyperthyroidism as no ophthalmopathy within 18 months of follow-up.

The V and J ends lost 1 base and 7 bases, in that order; junction bases with no gene match: 7. Germline CDR1 is SGHVS and CDR2 is FQNEAQ. This CDR3 region has 15 residues. This clonotype has only one observation. Antigen specificity is unknown. Study-wide findings and caveats: Most thyroid clonotypes with frequency above 0.001 were detected in blood too.

Amplified material comprised TCR beta CDR3 regions derived from RNA transcripts. RT-PCR with HTBI primers came first, then second-round multiplex PCR. TCRdb re-called the multiplex PCR reads through MiXCR, storing one row per CDR3 protein. The profile shows 450,000 to 600,000 distinct CDR3 sequences, 35% to 45% of them singletons. The study recruited hyperthyroidism patients aged 18 to 65 who were newly diagnosed, under 2 months' duration. The chain carries TRBV7-8 and TRBJ2-7, with 10 bases fitting TRBD1. The TCR comes from an adult man with Graves' hyperthyroidism. Sequenced: peripheral blood or thyroid tissue (not recorded which). The CDR3 DNA is TGTGCCAGCAGCTTAGGGGACAGGGGAACCGGGGAGCAGTACTTC. Its translation: CASSLGDRGTGEQYF.